These T cell receptor beta chains were read from a single sample in a study of blood T cells in healthy people across ages. Each CDR3 protein gets one entry after TCRdb re-called the 5' RACE reads with MiXCR. Of over 1,300,000 distinct CDR3 sequences in the sample, roughly 60% were seen once. The sequenced material came from blood. These TCRs come from a man in his late teens or twenties in good health. Each CDR3 is given without its conserved first and last residue. The listing skips clone size in some rows; elsewhere it reads once, few, many or a size class.

>TRBV29-1|few
SVLDREQY
>TRBV15|-
ATSLAGVNNEQF
>TRBV4-1|-
ASTREAGIRSNQPQH
>TRBV3-1|few
ASSPIPGLALETQY
>TRBV20-1|-
SAETRDLSGTVAKNIQY
>TRBV12-3/TRBV12-4|-
ASSSLGWITNYGYT
>TRBV5-1|-
ASSSLWGRVNEQY
>TRBV2|-
ASSGREVNQPQH
>TRBV29-1|few
SAKGPGRETQY
>TRBV20-1|-
SARSDRVVNEQF
>TRBV6-2/TRBV6-3|-
ASKADRNGANVLT
>TRBV4-2|-
ASSQAPGQGTTEVF
>TRBV2|-
ASSDPGTGSYEQY
>TRBV6-5|-
ASSKLAGGQETQY
>TRBV2|-
ASSERGASNIQY
>TRBV15|-
ATSRDRAGRADTQY
>TRBV29-1|-
SVGPSLGAQY
>TRBV12-3/TRBV12-4|few
ASSWGQTPPNTGELF
>TRBV25-1|-
ASSDGKRVVSYEQY
>TRBV6-4|-
ASSESPQGGYNEQF
>TRBV20-1|-
SASLGAALTDTQY
>TRBV15|-
ATSRDKGLSEQF
>TRBV7-2|-
ASSFETEAF
>TRBV12-3/TRBV12-4|-
ASTTGGPGANVLT
>TRBV29-1|-
SGWTDTQY
>TRBV7-9|-
ASSLIHPTDTQY
>TRBV27|-
ASAGDASYEQY
>TRBV29-1|-
SVVEIYNEQF
>TRBV27|-
ASSRLVAGSNQPQH
>TRBV4-1|-
ASSQYGLPPYGYT
>TRBV7-8|-
ASSSRGSRSSNYGYT
>TRBV6-2/TRBV6-3|-
ASSYSASGDNEQF
>TRBV7-7|-
ASSLDRAGDSYNEQY
>TRBV4-3|-
ASSQELAGGRDTRY
>TRBV7-6|-
ASSLGGRGQATEAF
>TRBV7-2|-
ASRRDWPEGEQF
>TRBV2|-
ASRGASTYGYT
>TRBV6-5|-
ASSTGLEQY
>TRBV2|-
ASSVQSDEQY
>TRBV20-1|-
SASGAGVTNEQY
>TRBV20-1|-
SAQLAGGPLFEQF
>TRBV12-3/TRBV12-4|-
ASSYGLIYEQY
>TRBV30|-
AWSVSGGTDTQY
>TRBV6-2/TRBV6-3|-
ASSYSLASLIYGYT
>TRBV5-1|-
ASSLGKLRVPDNEQF
>TRBV12-3/TRBV12-4|-
ASSAGRHYKQY
>TRBV4-3|few
ASSVDRGVEKLF
>TRBV7-2|-
ASSLVASGVNTGELF
>TRBV12-5|-
ASGMTSGRTGELF
>TRBV27|-
ASSLTNTGTGIDEQY
>TRBV27|-
ASSGVGGKNIQY
>TRBV4-1|-
ASSQSGGVGQGYSPLH
>TRBV11-2|-
ANSFQREDGTDTQY
>TRBV15|-
ATSRDLPETQY
>TRBV12-3/TRBV12-4|-
ASSLRASSTDTQY
>TRBV25-1|-
ASGGFTDTQY